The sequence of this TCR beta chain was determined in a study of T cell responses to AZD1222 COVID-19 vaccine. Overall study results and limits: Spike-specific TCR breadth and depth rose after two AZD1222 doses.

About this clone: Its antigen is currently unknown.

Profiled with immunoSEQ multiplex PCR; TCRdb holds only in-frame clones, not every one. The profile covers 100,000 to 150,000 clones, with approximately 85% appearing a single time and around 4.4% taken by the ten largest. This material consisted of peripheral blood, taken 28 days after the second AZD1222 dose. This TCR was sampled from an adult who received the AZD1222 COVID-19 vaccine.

For the CDR3, the DNA is TGTGCCAGCAGCTTAGACCAGGTAAACACTGAAGCTTTCTTT. This sequence encodes CASSLDQVNTEAFF. The chain uses TRBV11-2 and TRBJ1-1; D is uncertain. This CDR3 spans 14 amino acids. The V end lost 0 bases, the J end lost 2 bases, and 7 bases lay between the germline ends. CDR1 is SGHAT and CDR2 is FQNNGV in the germline V gene. The full variable domain, its missing parts supplied by reference TRBV11-2 and TRBJ1-1, is EAGVAQSPRYKIIEKRQSVAFWCNPISGHATLYWYQQILGQGPKLLIQFQNNGVVDDSQLPKDRFSAERLKGVDSTLKIQPAKLEDSAVYLCASSLDQVNTEAFFGQGTRLTVV.